The rows below give T cell receptor beta chains drawn from one sample of a study of tumor-infiltrating lymphocytes in primary liver carcinoma. TCRdb redid the calling of the multiplex PCR reads with MiXCR, one entry per CDR3 protein. The sample has around 330,000 distinct CDR3 sequences; around three fifths are singletons. The sample taken for sequencing was peripheral blood. These receptors originate from a woman younger than 45 with primary liver carcinoma and hepatitis B virus infection. Both conserved end residues are part of each CDR3. The D gene is left open where the match is weak. Not every row has a clone size; where given, it reads once, few, many or a size class.

TRBV11-2	TRBJ2-3	-	-	CADSLDLQVGRQVF	TGTGCCGACAGCTTAGATCTCCAGGTCGGGCGTCAGGTATTT
TRBV7-2	TRBJ2-1	-	TRBD2	CASSPLGLAGNNEQFF	TGTGCCAGCAGCCCCCTCGGACTAGCGGGAAACAATGAGCAGTTCTTC
TRBV6-2/TRBV6-3	TRBJ2-1	many	TRBD1	CASSSRTGSSYNEQFF	TGTGCCAGCAGTTCCCGGACAGGAAGCTCCTACAATGAGCAGTTCTTC
TRBV6-5	TRBJ1-5	-	-	CASSSPSTDTQHF	TGTGCCAGCAGTTCGCCTAGCACAGATACGCAGCATTTT
TRBV6-1	TRBJ2-6	-	TRBD1	CASIQSGTGRLSGANALTF	TGTGCCAGCATCCAATCCGGGACAGGGAGACTCTCTGGGGCCAACGCCCTGACTTTC
TRBV20-1	TRBJ2-7	-	TRBD2	CSAAALAGMSYEQYF	TGCAGTGCTGCGGCACTAGCGGGGATGTCCTACGAGCAGTACTTC
TRBV4-1	TRBJ2-7	-	TRBD2	CASSQERRTSGSYEQYF	TGCGCCAGCAGCCAAGAAAGACGGACTAGCGGGAGCTACGAGCAGTACTTC
TRBV29-1	TRBJ2-6	many	-	CSVGAGANVLTF	TGCAGCGTTGGTGCTGGGGCCAACGTCCTGACTTTC
TRBV11-2	TRBJ2-7	-	TRBD1	CAGSQGAGSHEQYF	TGTGCCGGCAGCCAGGGGGCGGGTTCACACGAGCAGTACTTC
TRBV7-2	TRBJ1-6	-	TRBD1	CASSLLDRGSPLHF	TGTGCCAGCAGCTTATTGGACAGGGGTTCACCCCTCCACTTT
TRBV12-3/TRBV12-4	TRBJ2-7	few	TRBD2	CASSFLAGVKFYEQYF	TGTGCCAGCAGCTTTTTAGCGGGAGTTAAATTTTACGAGCAGTACTTT
TRBV5-5	TRBJ2-1	-	TRBD2	CASRGGTSGIDNEQFF	TGTGCCAGCAGGGGAGGGACTAGCGGGATCGACAATGAGCAGTTCTTC
TRBV11-1	TRBJ2-1	-	TRBD2	CASSSGVRDYIREQFF	TGTGCCAGCAGCAGTGGGGTCCGGGACTATATTCGTGAGCAATTCTTC
TRBV11-2	TRBJ2-1	many	TRBD2	CASSGGTTSEQFF	TGTGCCAGCAGTGGAGGGACTACCAGTGAGCAGTTCTTC
TRBV20-1	TRBJ2-1	-	-	CSARLHSPEVLSYNEQFF	TGCAGTGCTAGGTTGCATTCCCCCGAGGTCTTGTCTTACAATGAGCAGTTCTTC
TRBV5-6	TRBJ1-5	-	-	CASNVYNQPQHF	TGTGCCAGCAACGTCTACAATCAGCCCCAGCATTTT
TRBV10-1	TRBJ2-7	-	-	CASSEFDSLDEQYF	TGCGCCAGCAGTGAGTTCGATTCCCTTGACGAGCAGTACTTC
TRBV6-2/TRBV6-3	TRBJ2-7	-	-	CASSPGPRTYEQYF	TGTGCCAGCAGTCCAGGGCCGAGGACTTACGAGCAGTACTTC
TRBV29-1	TRBJ2-1	-	TRBD1	CSVAGGLGAGVLGGNEQFF	TGCAGCGTTGCAGGGGGCTTAGGGGCGGGTGTGCTCGGCGGCAATGAGCAGTTCTTC
TRBV28	TRBJ2-5	-	TRBD2	CASSLYPILSGSYGETQYF	TGTGCCAGCAGTTTATACCCGATCCTTAGCGGGAGTTATGGGGAGACCCAGTACTTC
TRBV12-3/TRBV12-4	TRBJ1-4	many	-	CASTPARGNEKLFF	TGTGCCAGCACCCCAGCACGGGGTAATGAAAAACTGTTTTTT
TRBV6-1	TRBJ2-2	few	-	CASKGGLFNTGELFF	TGTGCCAGCAAGGGAGGACTTTTCAACACCGGGGAGCTGTTTTTT
TRBV7-9	TRBJ1-1	few	TRBD1	CASSLTPIQGMNTEAFF	TGTGCCAGTAGCTTAACCCCGATACAGGGGATGAACACTGAAGCTTTCTTT
TRBV4-1	TRBJ2-1	-	-	CASSQDSPLSASAGGEQFF	TGCGCCAGCAGCCAGGATTCCCCCCTGTCGGCTAGCGCCGGCGGTGAGCAGTTCTTC
TRBV12-3/TRBV12-4	TRBJ1-2	-	-	CASSLEGRNGYTF	TGTGCCAGCAGTTTAGAGGGAAGAAATGGCTACACCTTC
TRBV5-6	TRBJ2-3	-	-	CACSSTQLEGVPTDMQYF	TGTGCCTGCAGCTCCACACAGTTGGAGGGGGTCCCCACAGATATGCAATATTTT
TRBV5-6	TRBJ2-1	-	-	CASSPLASDYNEQFF	TGTGCCAGCAGCCCGCTAGCTAGCGACTACAATGAGCAGTTCTTC
TRBV7-9	TRBJ1-1	-	TRBD1	CASSLGMGTGNTEAFF	TGTGCCAGCAGCTTAGGTATGGGGACAGGGAACACTGAAGCTTTCTTT
TRBV12-3/TRBV12-4	TRBJ2-7	-	-	CASSPLRGTYEQYF	TGTGCCAGCAGTCCACTAAGGGGGACCTACGAGCAGTACTTC
TRBV12-5	TRBJ2-5	few	-	CASGPRAVQETQYF	TGTGCTAGTGGTCCCCGGGCAGTCCAAGAGACCCAGTACTTC
TRBV6-2/TRBV6-3	TRBJ2-7	-	-	CASNYQGGFSEQYF	TGTGCCAGCAATTATCAAGGAGGTTTTTCCGAGCAGTACTTC
TRBV4-3	TRBJ2-7	many	-	CASSQDTGGYEQYF	TGCGCCAGCAGCCAAGATACAGGTGGCTACGAGCAGTACTTC